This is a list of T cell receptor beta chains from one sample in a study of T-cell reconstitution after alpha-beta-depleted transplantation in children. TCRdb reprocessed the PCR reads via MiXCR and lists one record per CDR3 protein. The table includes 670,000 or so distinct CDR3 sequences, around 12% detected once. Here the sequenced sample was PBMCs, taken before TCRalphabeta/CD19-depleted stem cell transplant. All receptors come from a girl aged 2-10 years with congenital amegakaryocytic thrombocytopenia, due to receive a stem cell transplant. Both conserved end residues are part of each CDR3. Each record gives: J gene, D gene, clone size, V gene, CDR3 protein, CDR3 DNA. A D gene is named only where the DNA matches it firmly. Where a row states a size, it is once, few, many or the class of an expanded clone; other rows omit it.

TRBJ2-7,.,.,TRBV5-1,CASSPQTINEQYF,TGCGCCAGCAGCCCCCAGACGATCAACGAGCAGTACTTC
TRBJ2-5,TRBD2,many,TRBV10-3,CAIGPKTSGRFGQETQYF,TGTGCCATCGGTCCTAAGACTAGCGGGAGGTTTGGTCAAGAGACCCAGTACTTC
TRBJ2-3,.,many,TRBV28,CASSFLGGSTDTQYF,TGTGCCAGCAGTTTCCTAGGCGGTAGCACAGATACGCAGTATTTT
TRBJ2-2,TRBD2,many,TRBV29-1,CSCKREINTGELFF,TGCAGCTGTAAGCGGGAGATTAACACCGGGGAGCTGTTTTTT
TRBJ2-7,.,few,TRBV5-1,CASSLDKGLLSYEQYF,TGCGCCAGCAGCTTGGACAAGGGGCTTCTCTCCTACGAGCAGTACTTC
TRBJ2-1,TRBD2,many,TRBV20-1,CSASGFSGSPDEQFF,TGCAGTGCTAGCGGGTTTAGCGGGAGTCCGGATGAGCAGTTCTTC
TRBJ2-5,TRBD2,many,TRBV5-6,CASSGKAGAGETQYF,TGTGCCAGCAGCGGAAAAGCGGGAGCTGGGGAGACCCAGTACTTC
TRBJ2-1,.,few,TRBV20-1,CSASGSWRENNEQFF,TGCAGTGCTAGCGGTTCGTGGCGGGAAAACAATGAGCAGTTCTTC
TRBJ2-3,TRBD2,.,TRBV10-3,CAIKRETSDTQYF,TGTGCCATCAAGCGGGAGACTTCAGATACGCAGTATTTT
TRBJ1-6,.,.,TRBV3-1,CASSQDPANSPLHF,TGTGCCAGCAGCCAAGACCCAGCAAATTCACCCCTCCACTTT
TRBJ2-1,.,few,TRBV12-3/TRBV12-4,CATRLSSAYEQFF,TGTGCCACCAGACTGTCGAGCGCGTATGAGCAGTTCTTC
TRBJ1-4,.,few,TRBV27,CASSVSIGNNEKLFF,TGTGCCAGCAGTGTCTCGATCGGAAATAATGAAAAACTGTTTTTT
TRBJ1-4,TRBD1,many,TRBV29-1,CSVAYRGEKLFF,TGCAGCGTGGCCTACAGGGGTGAAAAACTGTTTTTT
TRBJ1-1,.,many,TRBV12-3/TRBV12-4,CASSLILNTEAFF,TGTGCCAGCAGCCTTATACTGAACACTGAAGCTTTCTTT
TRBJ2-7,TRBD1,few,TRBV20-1,CSARTGQGIPYEQYF,TGCAGTGCTAGGACGGGACAGGGAATCCCCTACGAGCAGTACTTC
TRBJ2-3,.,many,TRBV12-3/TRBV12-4,CASSLASLVAQYF,TGTGCCAGCAGTTTAGCTTCCCTAGTGGCGCAGTATTTT
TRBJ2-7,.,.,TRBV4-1,CASSQDWGGDYEQYF,TGCGCCAGCAGCCAAGATTGGGGCGGGGACTACGAGCAGTACTTC
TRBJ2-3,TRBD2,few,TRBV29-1,CSVPQTFSGSTDTQYF,TGCAGCGTTCCTCAGACCTTTAGCGGGAGTACAGATACGCAGTATTTT
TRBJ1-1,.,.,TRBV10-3,CAISADRWTEAFF,TGTGCCATCAGTGCGGACAGATGGACTGAAGCTTTCTTT
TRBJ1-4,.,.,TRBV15,CATSRGGRFNEKLFF,TGTGCCACCAGCAGGGGGGGACGGTTTAATGAAAAACTGTTTTTT
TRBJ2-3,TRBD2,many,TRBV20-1,CSARDRAGLKRADTQYF,TGCAGTGCTAGAGATCGGGCGGGACTAAAAAGGGCAGATACGCAGTATTTT
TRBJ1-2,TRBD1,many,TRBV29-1,CSVRDSDYGYTF,TGCAGCGTCCGGGACAGCGATTATGGCTACACCTTC
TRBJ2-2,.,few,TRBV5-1,CASSLARGTGTGELFF,TGCGCCAGCAGCTTGGCCCGAGGTACGGGCACCGGGGAGCTGTTTTTT
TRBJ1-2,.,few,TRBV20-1,CSASYLNYGYTF,TGCAGTGCTAGTTATCTGAACTATGGCTACACCTTC
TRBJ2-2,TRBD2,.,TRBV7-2,CASSLSSGKGSGELFF,TGTGCCAGCAGCTTATCTAGCGGGAAGGGGTCCGGGGAGCTGTTTTTT
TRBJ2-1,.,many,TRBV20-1,CSGRVGGFHEQFF,TGCAGTGGTCGGGTAGGGGGGTTTCATGAGCAGTTCTTC
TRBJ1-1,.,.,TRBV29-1,CSVEWDLKNPFF,TGCAGCGTTGAGTGGGACCTGAAAAATCCCTTCTTT
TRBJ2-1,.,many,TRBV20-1,CSAPPGLGDEQFF,TGCAGTGCGCCCCCCGGGCTAGGGGATGAGCAGTTCTTC
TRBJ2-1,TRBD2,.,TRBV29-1,CSARTSSYHEQFF,TGCAGCGCCCGGACTAGTTCCTACCATGAGCAGTTCTTC
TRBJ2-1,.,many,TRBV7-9,CASIPTTAYNEQFF,TGTGCCAGCATCCCGACTACCGCCTACAATGAGCAGTTCTTC
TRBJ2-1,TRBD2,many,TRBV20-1,CSARGGLGLALNEQFF,TGCAGTGCTAGAGGAGGTCTGGGACTAGCACTGAATGAGCAGTTCTTC
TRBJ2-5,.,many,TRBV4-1,CASSQDQLGYRETQYF,TGCGCCAGCAGCCAAGATCAGCTGGGGTATCGGGAGACCCAGTACTTC
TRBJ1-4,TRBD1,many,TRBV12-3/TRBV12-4,CASSRPGQGLRKLFF,TGTGCCAGCAGTCGGCCGGGACAGGGCCTGAGAAAACTGTTTTTT
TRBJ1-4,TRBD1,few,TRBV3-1,CASSRTRDRALRGEKLFF,TGTGCCAGCAGCCGTACCCGGGACAGGGCTCTTCGGGGTGAAAAACTGTTTTTT
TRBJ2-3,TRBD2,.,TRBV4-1,CASSQPPTLADLGTDTQYF,TGCGCCAGCAGCCAGCCGCCGACCCTAGCGGACCTTGGTACAGATACGCAGTATTTT
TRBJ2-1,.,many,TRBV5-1,CASSSGWGSSDEQFF,TGCGCCAGCAGCTCCGGCTGGGGTTCAAGCGATGAGCAGTTCTTC
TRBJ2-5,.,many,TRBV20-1,CSARTGQETQYF,TGCAGTGCTAGGACGGGCCAAGAGACCCAGTACTTC
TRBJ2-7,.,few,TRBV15,CATSRKVFYEQYF,TGTGCCACCAGCCGTAAGGTATTTTATGAGCAGTACTTC
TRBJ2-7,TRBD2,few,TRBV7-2,CASSFRSGRAAYEQYF,TGTGCCAGCAGCTTTAGAAGCGGGAGGGCCGCGTACGAGCAGTACTTC
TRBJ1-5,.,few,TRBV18,CASSRTDDDQPQHF,TGTGCCAGCTCGCGGACAGACGACGATCAGCCCCAGCATTTT
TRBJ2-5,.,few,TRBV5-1,CASSLAVGDGQETQYF,TGCGCCAGCAGCTTGGCCGTGGGGGACGGACAAGAGACCCAGTACTTC
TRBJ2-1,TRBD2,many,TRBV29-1,CSVSGTRSYNEQFF,TGCAGCGTCTCCGGGACTAGGTCCTACAATGAGCAGTTCTTC
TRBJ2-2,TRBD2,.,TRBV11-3,CASSLDASGNTGELFF,TGTGCCAGCAGCTTAGACGCTAGCGGAAACACCGGGGAGCTGTTTTTT
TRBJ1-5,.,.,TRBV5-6,CASSSGGGSGVAQHF,TGTGCCAGCAGCTCCGGGGGGGGCAGCGGTGTGGCCCAGCATTTT
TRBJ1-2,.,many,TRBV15,CATSRDRAASIYGYTF,TGTGCCACCAGCAGAGATCGGGCAGCCTCTATCTATGGCTACACCTTC
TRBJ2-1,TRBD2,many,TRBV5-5,CASSFLRTSFYEQFF,TGTGCCAGCAGCTTTCTCAGGACTAGTTTCTATGAGCAGTTCTTC
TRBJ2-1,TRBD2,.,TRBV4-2,CASSLRGGSVSYNEQFF,TGTGCCAGCAGCCTTCGGGGCGGGAGCGTCTCCTACAATGAGCAGTTCTTC
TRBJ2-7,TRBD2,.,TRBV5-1,CASSPASGLAHYEQYF,TGCGCCAGCAGCCCCGCTTCGGGACTAGCCCACTACGAGCAGTACTTC
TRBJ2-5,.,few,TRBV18,CASSPYRDYQETQYF,TGTGCCAGCTCACCATACCGGGACTACCAAGAGACCCAGTACTTC
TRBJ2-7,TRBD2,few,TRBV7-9,CASSLGGTSGYEQYF,TGTGCCAGCAGCTTAGGGGGGACTAGTGGGTACGAGCAGTACTTC
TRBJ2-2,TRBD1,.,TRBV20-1,CSARETGQSITGELFF,TGCAGTGCTAGGGAAACGGGACAGAGCATCACCGGGGAGCTGTTTTTT
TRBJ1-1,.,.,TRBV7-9,CASSTPNARKAFF,TGTGCCAGCAGCACCCCAAATGCCCGAAAAGCTTTCTTT